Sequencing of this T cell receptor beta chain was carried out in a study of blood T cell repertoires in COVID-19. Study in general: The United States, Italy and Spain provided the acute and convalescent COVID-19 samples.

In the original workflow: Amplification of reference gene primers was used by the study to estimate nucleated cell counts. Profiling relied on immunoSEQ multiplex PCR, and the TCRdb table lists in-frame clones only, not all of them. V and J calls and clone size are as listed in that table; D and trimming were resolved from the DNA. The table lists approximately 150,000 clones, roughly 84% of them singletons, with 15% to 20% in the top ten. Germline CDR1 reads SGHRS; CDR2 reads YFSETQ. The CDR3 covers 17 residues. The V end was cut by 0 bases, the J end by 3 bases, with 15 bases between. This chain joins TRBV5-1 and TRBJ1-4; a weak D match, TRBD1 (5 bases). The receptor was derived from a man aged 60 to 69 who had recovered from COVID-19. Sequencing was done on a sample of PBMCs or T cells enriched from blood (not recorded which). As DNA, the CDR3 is TGCGCCAGCAGCTTGGGTCGGAGGGACGGGCCTAATGAAAAACTGTTTTTT. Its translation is CASSLGRRDGPNEKLFF.